In this sample, the clone carrying this TCR beta chain turned up many times. For every donor, a draw yielded ten milliliters of peripheral blood. This entry is derived from a study of blood T cells in healthy people across ages. For the second PCR, which ran for about 6 to 11 cycles, a sample-barcoded 5' primer and a J-beta primer mix were used. TCRdb re-derived calls from the 5' RACE reads in MiXCR, one entry per CDR3 protein. The sample holds some 800,000 distinct CDR3 sequences, under 45% seen once. V lost 7 bases, J lost 11 bases, and 12 bases lay in between. The germline gives CDR1 MNHEY, CDR2 SMNVEV (reference sequence). The CDR3 length is 12 residues.

This receptor was obtained from a man in his sixties in good health. What was sequenced was blood. The chain combines TRBV27 with TRBJ1-6; D is unclear. CDR3 nucleotide sequence: TGTGCCAGCACTACCCCAGGTGCACCCCTCCACTTT. Encoded protein: CASTTPGAPLHF.